This T cell receptor (beta chain) was sequenced in a study of blood T cells in healthy people across ages. Study-level points and caveats: The unknown donor CMV status may have confounded expanded clonotype changes.

At least 5 micrograms of total RNA were extracted per sample. The CDR3 covers 15 residues. Germline-derived CDR1 and CDR2 are MNHEY and SVGEGT. V shed 2 bases and J shed 3 bases, with 13 bases lying between them. Regarding this clonotype: Its target is unknown.

Together with a sample-barcoded 5' primer, a J-beta primer mix was included in a second PCR lasting roughly 6 to 12 cycles. Through a template-switch adaptor with 12 random nucleotides, each cDNA molecule received a tag. TCRdb independently ran MiXCR on the 5' RACE reads; one entry per CDR3 protein. The sample has roughly 800,000 distinct CDR3 sequences; roughly 35% are singletons. Material for sequencing was blood. The receptor was derived from a man aged 18 to 35 in good health. The chain is built from TRBV6-2 or TRBV6-3 and TRBJ1-2, with D perhaps matching TRBD1 (6 bases). This chain's CDR3 is CASSYGGGTYYGYTF. The CDR3 DNA sequence: TGTGCCAGCAGTTACGGGGGCGGCACCTACTATGGCTACACCTTC.